The text below deals with one T cell receptor (beta chain). The protocol was immunoSEQ multiplex PCR, while the TCRdb copy is restricted to in-frame clones and leaves out a portion. Of about 64,000 clones listed, about 96% are singletons. Germline lookup yields CDR1 SGDLS and CDR2 YYNGEE. The CDR3 has 16 residues. J was trimmed by 7 bases and V by 4 bases; bases with no gene match: 12. The data are from a study of T cell changes during pregnancy in multiple sclerosis. The sequencing here drew on CD8+ T cells from peripheral blood mononuclear cells, taken after pregnancy. This TCR was sampled from a female donor with multiple sclerosis, enrolled in a pregnancy study. V and J are TRBV9 and TRBJ2-5, with 11 bases identical to TRBD2. The CDR3 is CASSSRTSGHQGTQYF. The CDR3 DNA reads TGTGCCAGCAGCTCTCGGACTAGCGGGCATCAGGGGACCCAGTACTTC.